These T cell receptor beta chains were read from a single sample in a study of blood T cell repertoires in COVID-19. TCRdb keeps only in-frame clones here, not all; method: immunoSEQ multiplex PCR. The data hold roughly 51,000 clones, with 90% observed a single time. Sequenced input: peripheral blood. The receptors stem from a man aged 65-85 years with acute or convalescent COVID-19. Both conserved end residues are part of each CDR3. D genes are given only for firm matches. Clone size is stated in some rows and not others, as once, few, many or a class when expanded.

TGTGCCATCAGTGAATTACGAGGAATCGAAGCTTTCTTT CAISELRGIEAFF TRBJ1-1 - TRBV10-3 -
TGCGCCAGCAGCATCTTTACACGGAACACTGAAGCTTTCTTT CASSIFTRNTEAFF TRBJ1-1 - TRBV10-1 -
TGTGCCAGCGGTAACGACAGGGCTCAGCCCCAGCATTTT CASGNDRAQPQHF TRBJ1-5 TRBD1 TRBV6-5 few
TGTGCTAGTGGTTTGGTTATTGCCGGGACAGGAAATCAGCCCCAGCATTTT CASGLVIAGTGNQPQHF TRBJ1-5 TRBD1 TRBV12-5 -
TGTGCCAGCAGTACGGGACTGTTTGGCACAGATACGCAGTATTTT CASSTGLFGTDTQYF TRBJ2-3 - TRBV27 -
TGTGCCAGCAGGCGGGGGGTCTCCTACAATGAGCAGTTCTTC CASRRGVSYNEQFF TRBJ2-1 TRBD2 TRBV7-2 -
TGTGCCAGCAGCTTCCCAGGGTCTGGAAACACCATATATTTT CASSFPGSGNTIYF TRBJ1-3 - TRBV7-2 -
TGTGCCACCAGCAAGGGGGATAATGAAAAACTGTTTTTT CATSKGDNEKLFF TRBJ1-4 - TRBV15 once
TGTGCCAGTAGGGCCCCGGGTTACGAGGGAAACAATCAGCCCCAGCATTTT CASRAPGYEGNNQPQHF TRBJ1-5 - TRBV19 -
TGTGCCAGCAGCCCCTTGGTACAGGGGGCTTTCTTT CASSPLVQGAFF TRBJ1-1 TRBD1 TRBV7-2 once
TGTGCCAGCAGCTGGGGGGAGAACACTGAAGCTTTCTTT CASSWGENTEAFF TRBJ1-1 - TRBV7-2 -
TGCGCCAGCAGCTTCAGGGGGCGTGACGGGGAGCTGTTTTTT CASSFRGRDGELFF TRBJ2-2 TRBD1 TRBV5-1 once
TGTGCCAGCAGTTCGACGGGGGTTGGGGCCAACGTCCTGACTTTC CASSSTGVGANVLTF TRBJ2-6 - TRBV28 -
TGTGCCAGCCTAGACAGGGACGCGACCCAGTACTTC CASLDRDATQYF TRBJ2-5 TRBD1 TRBV27 -
TGTGCCAGCAGCGTGGCAGTAAACACTGAAGCTTTCTTT CASSVAVNTEAFF TRBJ1-1 - TRBV9 -
TGTGCCAGCAGCTTAGAAGGGGGACCCTCTGGAAACACCATATATTTT CASSLEGGPSGNTIYF TRBJ1-3 - TRBV7-2 few
TGTGCCAGCAGTAGCGGGGGGGCCACAGATACGCAGTATTTT CASSSGGATDTQYF TRBJ2-3 TRBD2 TRBV6-2/TRBV6-3 -
TGTGCCAGCAGACTCCCCGGGACAGGGGGCGACGAAAAACTGTTTTTT CASRLPGTGGDEKLFF TRBJ1-4 TRBD1 TRBV28 -
TGTGCCAGCAGATTTGGGCAGGAGCAGTACTTC CASRFGQEQYF TRBJ2-7 - TRBV27 -
TGTGCCAGTAGTATATTACAGGGAATTAACTATGGCTACACCTTC CASSILQGINYGYTF TRBJ1-2 - TRBV19 -
TGTGCCAGCCGCCCCCTGGGCCTGAGGGGGGGGGCAGAGACCCAGTACTTC CASRPLGLRGGAETQYF TRBJ2-5 - TRBV5-8 -
TGTGCCAGCAGCACTCCGGGACAGACAAATCAGCCCCAGCATTTT CASSTPGQTNQPQHF TRBJ1-5 TRBD1 TRBV28 -
TGTGCCAGCAGCCGTGGAAAGGGACAGAGCCAAGAGACCCAGTACTTC CASSRGKGQSQETQYF TRBJ2-5 TRBD1 TRBV5-8 few
TGCGCCAGCAGCCAAAAAACAGGGGGCACTAATGAAAAACTGTTTTTT CASSQKTGGTNEKLFF TRBJ1-4 TRBD1 TRBV4-1 -
TGTGCCACCAGTGACCCCGGGGGGACCACCGGGGAGCTGTTTTTT CATSDPGGTTGELFF TRBJ2-2 TRBD2 TRBV24-1 -
TGTGCCAGCCACCAGGGCACAGATACGCAGTATTTT CASHQGTDTQYF TRBJ2-3 - TRBV2 -
TGCGCCAGCAGCCAAGATCGAGTAGATACGCAGTATTTT CASSQDRVDTQYF TRBJ2-3 - TRBV4-3 medium-sized
TGTGCCAGCAGGGTCTCTCGAGACACAGATACGCAGTATTTT CASRVSRDTDTQYF TRBJ2-3 - TRBV7-2 -
TGCGCCAGCAGCCCAGGACAGGGAGACGGAAATGAGCAGTTCTTC CASSPGQGDGNEQFF TRBJ2-1 TRBD1 TRBV5-1 few
TGCAGCGCCAAGGACAGGGTTGACTATGGCTACACCTTC CSAKDRVDYGYTF TRBJ1-2 TRBD1 TRBV29-1 -
TGTGCCAGCTCACCGGGGACAACATACGAGCAGTACTTC CASSPGTTYEQYF TRBJ2-7 - TRBV18 -
TGTGCCAGCAGACGAGACACCGGGGAGCTGTTTTTT CASRRDTGELFF TRBJ2-2 - TRBV11-3 -
TGTGCCAGCAGCTCCCCCCGGACAGGGAATGAAAAACTGTTTTTT CASSSPRTGNEKLFF TRBJ1-4 TRBD1 TRBV5-5 -
TGTGCCAGCAGCCATGGGACAGGGGGGGCGGATCCCTATGGCTACACCTTC CASSHGTGGADPYGYTF TRBJ1-2 TRBD1 TRBV3-1/TRBV3-2 medium-sized
TGTGCCAGCATCCGCCAGGGCAGTTCCTACCCTATCGGAACTAATGAAAAACTGTTTTTT CASIRQGSSYPIGTNEKLFF TRBJ1-4 - TRBV2 once
TGTGCCAGTAGAGTGGGCCTAGCGGCGGGCACCGGGGAGCTGTTTTTT CASRVGLAAGTGELFF TRBJ2-2 TRBD2 TRBV19 -
TGTGCCACCAGCGGGGACAGAGAGGTTACTGAAGCTTTCTTT CATSGDREVTEAFF TRBJ1-1 TRBD1 TRBV24-1 -
TGTGCCAGCAGCTTGGGACTAGCGGGGCCGACCTCCAGCACAGATACGCAGTATTTT CASSLGLAGPTSSTDTQYF TRBJ2-3 TRBD2 TRBV11-3 -
TGTGCCAGCAGCAGTGAAAAAGTGAAGGAGGCGATGAACACTGAAGCTTTCTTT CASSSEKVKEAMNTEAFF TRBJ1-1 - TRBV5-4 -
TGTGCCAGCAGCTGGACAGGGTCAGTCTCCTACGAGCAGTACTTC CASSWTGSVSYEQYF TRBJ2-7 TRBD1 TRBV5-6 -
TGTGCCAGCAGCGTCCACATGAACACTGAAGCTTTCTTT CASSVHMNTEAFF TRBJ1-1 - TRBV9 -
TGTGCCAGCAGCTCGGGACTAGCGGGGACCTACGAGCAGTACTTC CASSSGLAGTYEQYF TRBJ2-7 TRBD2 TRBV7-9 few
TGTGCCAGCAGTAACCTTCGGGGGACAGATACGCAGTATTTT CASSNLRGTDTQYF TRBJ2-3 - TRBV2 -
TGTGCCAGCAGCTTCCAGACGACTAGCGGGGCTGTCACAGATACGCAGTATTTT CASSFQTTSGAVTDTQYF TRBJ2-3 TRBD2 TRBV7-2 -
TGTGCCTGGGGGACAGGGGGCTCTGGGGCCAACGTCCTGACTTTC CAWGTGGSGANVLTF TRBJ2-6 TRBD1 TRBV30 -
TGCGCCAGCAGCCCGGGGACAGGAGGAGAGACCCAGTACTTC CASSPGTGGETQYF TRBJ2-5 TRBD1 TRBV5-1 few